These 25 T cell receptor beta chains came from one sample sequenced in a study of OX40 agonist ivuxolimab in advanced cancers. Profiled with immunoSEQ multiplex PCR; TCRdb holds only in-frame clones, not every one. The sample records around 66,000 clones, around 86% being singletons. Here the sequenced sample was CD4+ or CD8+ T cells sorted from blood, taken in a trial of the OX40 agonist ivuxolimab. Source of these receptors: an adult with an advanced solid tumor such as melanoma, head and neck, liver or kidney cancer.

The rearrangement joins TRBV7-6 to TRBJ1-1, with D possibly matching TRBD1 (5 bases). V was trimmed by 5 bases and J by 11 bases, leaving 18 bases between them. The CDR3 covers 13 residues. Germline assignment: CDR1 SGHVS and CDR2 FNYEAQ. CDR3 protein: CASSLRSGDGAFF. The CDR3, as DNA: TGTGCCAGCAGCCTACGTTCCGGGGACGGGGCTTTCTTT.

The CDR3 sequence: CASSIARSLAGGSDTQYF. CDR3 nucleotides: TGTGCCAGTAGTATAGCCAGGTCACTAGCGGGAGGGTCAGATACGCAGTATTTT. The chain combines TRBV19 with TRBJ2-3, with 13 bases identical to TRBD2. This CDR3 region has 18 residues. J was trimmed by 4 bases and V by 1 base; bases with no gene match: 8. CDR1 is LNHDA and CDR2 is SQIVND in the germline V gene (reference sequence).

The CDR3 nucleotides read TGTGCCAGCAGCCCGGGGGGGGAGGTCTTCACCATATATTTT. Protein product: CASSPGGEVFTIYF. V gene TRBV7-9 combines with J gene TRBJ1-3; perhaps TRBD1 as D (5 bases). The V end was cut by 5 bases, the J end by 9 bases, with 17 bases between. This CDR3 spans 14 amino acids. CDR1 is SEHNR, CDR2 FQNEAQ, per germline (reference sequence).

This CDR3 is CASSVVGRETDTQYF. CDR3 DNA sequence: TGTGCCAGCAGCGTAGTTGGAAGAGAAACAGATACGCAGTATTTT. This chain links TRBV9 with TRBJ2-3; D is unclear. V gave up 0 bases and J gave up 3 bases, with 11 bases separating them. The CDR3 sequence is 15 residues long. CDR1 and CDR2 (germline): SGDLS, YYNGEE. Together with reference TRBV9 and TRBJ2-3, the CDR3 gives the full variable domain: DSGVTQTPKHLITATGQRVTLRCSPRSGDLSVYWYQQSLDQGLQFLIQYYNGEERAKGNILERFSAQQFPDLHSELNLSSLELGDSALYFCASSVVGRETDTQYFGPGTRLTVL.

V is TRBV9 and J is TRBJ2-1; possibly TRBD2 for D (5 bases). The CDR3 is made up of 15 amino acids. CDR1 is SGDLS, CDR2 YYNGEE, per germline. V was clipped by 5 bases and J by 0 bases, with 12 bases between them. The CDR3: CASSPAVSSYNEQFF. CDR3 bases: TGTGCCAGCAGTCCAGCGGTAAGCTCCTACAATGAGCAGTTCTTC.

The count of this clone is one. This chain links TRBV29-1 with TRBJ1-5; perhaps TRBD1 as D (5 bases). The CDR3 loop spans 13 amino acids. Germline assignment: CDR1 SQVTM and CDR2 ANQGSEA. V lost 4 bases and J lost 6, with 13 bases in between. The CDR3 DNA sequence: TGCAGCGTTGGCAGGGCGGGGGGTCAGCCCCAGCATTTT. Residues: CSVGRAGGQPQHF.

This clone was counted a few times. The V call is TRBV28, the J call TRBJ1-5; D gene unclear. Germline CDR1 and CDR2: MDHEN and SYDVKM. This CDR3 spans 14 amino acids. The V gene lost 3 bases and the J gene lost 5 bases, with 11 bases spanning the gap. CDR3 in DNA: TGTGCCAGCAGTTTGGGCGGGATCGATCAGCCCCAGCATTTT. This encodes CASSLGGIDQPQHF.

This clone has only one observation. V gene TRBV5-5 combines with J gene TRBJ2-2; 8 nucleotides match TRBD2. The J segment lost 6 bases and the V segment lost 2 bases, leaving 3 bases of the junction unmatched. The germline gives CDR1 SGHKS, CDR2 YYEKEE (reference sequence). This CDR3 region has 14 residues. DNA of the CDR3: TGTGCCAGCAGCTTTAGACTAGCGCCCGGGGAGCTGTTTTTT. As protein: CASSFRLAPGELFF.

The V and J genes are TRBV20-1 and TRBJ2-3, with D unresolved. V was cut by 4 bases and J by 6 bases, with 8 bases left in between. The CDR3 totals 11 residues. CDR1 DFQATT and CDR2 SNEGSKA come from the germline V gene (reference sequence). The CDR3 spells CSAKTGDTQYF. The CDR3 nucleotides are TGCAGTGCTAAGACTGGGGATACGCAGTATTTT.

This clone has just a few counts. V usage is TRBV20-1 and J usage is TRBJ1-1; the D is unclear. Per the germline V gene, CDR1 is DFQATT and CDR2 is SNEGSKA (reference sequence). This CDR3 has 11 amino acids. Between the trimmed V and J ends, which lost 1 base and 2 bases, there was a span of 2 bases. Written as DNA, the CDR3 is TGCAGTGCTAGAGCTAACACTGAAGCTTTCTTT. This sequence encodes CSARANTEAFF.

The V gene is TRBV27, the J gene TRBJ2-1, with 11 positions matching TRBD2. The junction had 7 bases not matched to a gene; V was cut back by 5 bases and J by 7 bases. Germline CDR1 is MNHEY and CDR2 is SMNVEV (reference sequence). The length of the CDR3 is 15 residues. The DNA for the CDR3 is TGTGCCAGCAGTATTATAGCGGGAGGGAAGAATGAGCAGTTCTTC. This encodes CASSIIAGGKNEQFF.

CDR3 protein: CASSRVDREFIFF. The CDR3 DNA sequence: TGCGCCAGCAGCCGCGTGGACAGGGAATTTATTTTCTTT. The chain uses TRBV5-1 and TRBJ1-1; 8 positions agree with TRBD1. The CDR3 covers 13 residues. Trimming took 4 bases from V and 13 from J; bases not matched to a gene: 12. Germline V gene data show CDR1 as SGHRS and CDR2 as YFSETQ.

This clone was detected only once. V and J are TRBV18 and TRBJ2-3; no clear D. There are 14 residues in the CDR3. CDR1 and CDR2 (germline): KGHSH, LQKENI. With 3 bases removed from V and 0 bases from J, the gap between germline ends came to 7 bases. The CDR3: CASSPTASTDTQYF. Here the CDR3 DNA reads TGTGCCAGCTCACCCACAGCTAGCACAGATACGCAGTATTTT.

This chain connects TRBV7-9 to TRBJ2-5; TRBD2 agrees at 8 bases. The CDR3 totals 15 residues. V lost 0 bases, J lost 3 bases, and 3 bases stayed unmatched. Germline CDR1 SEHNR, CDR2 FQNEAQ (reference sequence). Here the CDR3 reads CASSLAAGGKETQYF. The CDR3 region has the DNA TGTGCCAGCAGCTTAGCGGCGGGAGGTAAAGAGACCCAGTACTTC.

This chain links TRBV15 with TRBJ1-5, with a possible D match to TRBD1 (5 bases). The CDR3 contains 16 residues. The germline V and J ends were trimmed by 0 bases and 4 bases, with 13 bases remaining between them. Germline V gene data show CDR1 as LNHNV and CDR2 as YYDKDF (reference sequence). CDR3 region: CATSREIGQGNQPQHF. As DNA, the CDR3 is TGTGCCACCAGCAGAGAGATAGGGCAGGGAAATCAGCCCCAGCATTTT.

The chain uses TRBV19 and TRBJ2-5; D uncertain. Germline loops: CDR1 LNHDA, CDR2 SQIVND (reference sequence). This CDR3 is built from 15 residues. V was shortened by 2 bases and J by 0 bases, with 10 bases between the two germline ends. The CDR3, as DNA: TGTGCCAGTAGTATATCGAGTGCCTACCAAGAGACCCAGTACTTC. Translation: CASSISSAYQETQYF.

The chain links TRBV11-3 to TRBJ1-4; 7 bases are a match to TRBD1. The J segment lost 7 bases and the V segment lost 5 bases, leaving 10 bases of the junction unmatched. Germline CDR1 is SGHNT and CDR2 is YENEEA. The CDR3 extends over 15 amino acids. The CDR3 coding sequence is TGTGCCAGCAGCGGCCCGGGACAGTCTTTTGAAAAACTGTTTTTT. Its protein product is CASSGPGQSFEKLFF.

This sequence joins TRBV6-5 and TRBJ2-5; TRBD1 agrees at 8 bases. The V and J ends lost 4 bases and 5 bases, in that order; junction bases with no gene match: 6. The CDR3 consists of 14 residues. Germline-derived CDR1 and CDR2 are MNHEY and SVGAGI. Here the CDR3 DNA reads TGTGCCAGCAGTTCGTCAGGGGGCTGGGAGACCCAGTACTTC. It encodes CASSSSGGWETQYF.

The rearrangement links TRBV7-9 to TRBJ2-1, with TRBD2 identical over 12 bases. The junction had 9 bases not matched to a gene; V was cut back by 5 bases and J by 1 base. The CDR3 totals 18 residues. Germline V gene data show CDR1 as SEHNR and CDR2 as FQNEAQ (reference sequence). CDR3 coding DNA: TGTGCCAGCAGCGCCAGACTAGCGGGAGCGGGGTCCTACAATGAGCAGTTCTTC. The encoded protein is CASSARLAGAGSYNEQFF.

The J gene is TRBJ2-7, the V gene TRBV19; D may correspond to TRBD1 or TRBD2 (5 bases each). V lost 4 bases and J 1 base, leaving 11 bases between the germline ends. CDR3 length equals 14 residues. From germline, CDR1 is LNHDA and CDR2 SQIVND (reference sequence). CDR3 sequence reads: CASSNPGRSYEQYF. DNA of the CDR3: TGTGCCAGTAGTAACCCGGGACGTTCCTACGAGCAGTACTTC.

The CDR3 sequence is CASSLLSTNEKLFF. The CDR3 region has the DNA TGCGCCAGCAGCTTGTTATCCACTAATGAAAAACTGTTTTTT. The V gene is TRBV5-1, the J gene TRBJ1-4; no clear D gene. Trimming removed 1 base from V and 2 bases from J, with 6 bases in between. Germline V gives CDR1 SGHRS, CDR2 YFSETQ. The CDR3 has 14 amino acids.

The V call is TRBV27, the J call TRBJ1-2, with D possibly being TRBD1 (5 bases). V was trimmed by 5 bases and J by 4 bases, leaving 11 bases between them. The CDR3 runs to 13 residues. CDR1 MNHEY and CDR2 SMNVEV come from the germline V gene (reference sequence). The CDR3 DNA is TGTGCCAGCAGTCCCCGACAGCTCTATGGCTACACCTTC. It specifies CASSPRQLYGYTF.

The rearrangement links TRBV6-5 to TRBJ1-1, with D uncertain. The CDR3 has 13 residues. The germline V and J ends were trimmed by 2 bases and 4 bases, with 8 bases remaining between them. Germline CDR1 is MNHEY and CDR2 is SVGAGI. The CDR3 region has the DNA TGTGCCAGCAGTTACAACCGGGCCACTGAAGCTTTCTTT. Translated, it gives CASSYNRATEAFF.

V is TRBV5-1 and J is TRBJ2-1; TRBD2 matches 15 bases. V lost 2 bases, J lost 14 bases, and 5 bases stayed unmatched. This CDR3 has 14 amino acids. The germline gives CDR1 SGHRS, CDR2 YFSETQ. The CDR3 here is CASSFGLAGGSEFF. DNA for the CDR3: TGCGCCAGCAGCTTCGGACTAGCGGGAGGGTCGGAGTTCTTC.

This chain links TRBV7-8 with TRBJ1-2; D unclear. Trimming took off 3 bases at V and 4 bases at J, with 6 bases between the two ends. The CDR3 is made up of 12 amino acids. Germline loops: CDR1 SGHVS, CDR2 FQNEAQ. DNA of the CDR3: TGTGCCAGCAGCTTGACGGGCTATGGCTACACCTTC. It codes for CASSLTGYGYTF.